This passage covers 18 T cell receptor beta chains from one sample sequenced in a study of T cell repertoires in cytomegalovirus infection. These receptors' antigens are unknown. TCRdb reprocessed the reads with MiXCR, giving one entry per CDR3 protein. The sample lists 60,000 to 75,000 distinct CDR3 sequences; roughly 28% were seen once. Sequencing was performed on CD8+ T cells from cultured PBMCs, taken from culture after CMV antigen stimulation. These receptors were obtained from a human donor in good health (CMV status not recorded). Some clones in this sample may be carry-over from other donors' samples.

The chain combines TRBV4-1 with TRBJ2-3; D assignment may be TRBD1 or TRBD2 (5 bases each). Germline V gene sequence: CDR1 MGHRA, CDR2 YSYEKL. The V end lost 0 bases, the J end lost 5 bases, and 12 bases lay between the germline ends. The CDR3 covers 15 residues. Written as DNA, the CDR3 is TGCGCCAGCAGCCAAGAGGGACGGGGCGGAGATACGCAGTATTTT. The encoded protein is CASSQEGRGGDTQYF.

This clonotype was seen repeatedly, ten times or more. The chain recombines TRBV27 with TRBJ1-2; no definite D call. Germline CDR1 and CDR2: MNHEY and SMNVEV (reference sequence). The germline V and J ends were trimmed by 3 bases and 6 bases, with 14 bases remaining between them. CDR3 length: 14 amino acids. CDR3 bases: TGTGCCAGCAGTTTCTCAATCCTACAAGATGGCTACACCTTC. Translation gives CASSFSILQDGYTF.

This clonotype was observed at least ten times. The gene calls are TRBV5-6 and TRBJ2-1; 10 nucleotides align to TRBD2. The J segment lost 3 bases and the V segment lost 1 base, leaving 7 bases of the junction unmatched. Germline CDR1 reads SGHDT; CDR2 reads YYEEEE. There are 17 residues in the CDR3. The CDR3 DNA follows: TGTGCCAGCAGCTTGAGAACTAGCGGGAATCTCTACAATGAGCAGTTCTTC. This gives the protein CASSLRTSGNLYNEQFF. Full variable domain (remainder filled in from reference TRBV5-6 and TRBJ2-1): DAGVTQSPTHLIKTRGQQVTLRCSPKSGHDTVSWYQQALGQGPQFIFQYYEEEERQRGNFPDRFSGHQFPNYSSELNVNALLLGDSALYLCASSLRTSGNLYNEQFFGPGTRLTVL.

A few counts support this clonotype. The genes are TRBV24-1 and TRBJ1-2, with 9 bases fitting TRBD1. Germline CDR1 is KGHDR and CDR2 is SFDVKD. V lost 4 bases, J lost 4 bases, and 9 bases stayed unmatched. The CDR3 loop spans 16 amino acids. CDR3 coding DNA: TGTGCCACCAGTGAAGGACAGGGGACCATCCCCTATGGCTACACCTTC. As protein: CATSEGQGTIPYGYTF.

V gene TRBV4-1 combines with J gene TRBJ2-7; TRBD2 matches 8 bases. V was pared by 0 bases and J by 0 bases, with 4 bases of the junction left unmatched. The CDR3 runs 16 residues. The germline gives CDR1 MGHRA, CDR2 YSYEKL. The CDR3, as DNA: TGCGCCAGCAGCCAAGAATCAGCGGGGGCCTCCTACGAGCAGTACTTC. It yields the protein CASSQESAGASYEQYF.

The gene calls are TRBV4-1 and TRBJ2-4; 7 bases align to TRBD2. Unmatched junction bases numbered 6, after V lost 0 bases and J lost 1 base. This CDR3 spans 17 amino acids. Germline V gene data show CDR1 as MGHRA and CDR2 as YSYEKL. CDR3 sequence (DNA): TGCGCCAGCAGCCAAGATAGGGAGGGCCGGGCCAAAAACATTCAGTACTTC. Encoded protein: CASSQDREGRAKNIQYF.

The chain recombines TRBV12-3 or TRBV12-4 with TRBJ2-1; 8 bases fit TRBD2. V gave up 6 bases and J gave up 12 bases; unmatched junction bases: 4. The CDR3 covers 11 residues. CDR3 bases: TGTGCCAGCAGGCTGGCGGGGGGGCAGTTCTTC. Translating it yields CASRLAGGQFF.

V and J are TRBV28 and TRBJ2-1; TRBD1 is a possible D gene (5 bases). Germline V gene data show CDR1 as MDHEN and CDR2 as SYDVKM. Deletions cut 6 bases from V and 5 bases from J, with 14 bases between. The CDR3 is 14 residues long. The CDR3 loop is CASSQGSRDNEQFF. CDR3 DNA: TGTGCCAGCAGCCAGGGAAGTAGGGACAATGAGCAGTTCTTC.

This clonotype was counted a few times. This chain connects TRBV19 to TRBJ2-5; TRBD2 matches at 7 bases. V was pared by 4 bases and J by 4 bases, with 18 bases of the junction left unmatched. Germline CDR1 reads LNHDA; CDR2 reads SQIVND (reference sequence). CDR3 length: 18 residues. CDR3 coding DNA: TGTGCCAGTAGTAGCGGCCAAGTAAGGGGACTATTGGGAGAGACCCAGTACTTC. This sequence encodes CASSSGQVRGLLGETQYF.

This clonotype occurred a few times. The rearrangement joins TRBV6-5 to TRBJ2-2, with 7 bases that match TRBD2. The ends lost 2 bases at V and 7 bases at J; junction bases unmatched: 4. The CDR3 runs to 14 residues. Looked up from germline, CDR1 is MNHEY and CDR2 is SVGAGI. CDR3 sequence reads: CASSYRQRGGELFF. CDR3 sequence (DNA): TGTGCCAGCAGTTACCGACAGCGGGGCGGGGAGCTGTTTTTT.

In this sample, this clonotype turned up a few times. The chain links TRBV10-3 to TRBJ2-5; 8 nucleotides line up with TRBD1. V shed 10 bases and J 2 bases; nucleotides not matched to a gene: 3. Germline V gene data show CDR1 as ENHRY and CDR2 as SYGVKD. The CDR3 runs to 12 residues. In DNA, the CDR3 is TGTGCCACAGGACAGGGTCAAGAGACCCAGTACTTC. Residues: CATGQGQETQYF.

This clonotype was detected a few times. The chain combines TRBV20-1 with TRBJ2-3; D is unclear. CDR1 and CDR2 from the germline V gene are DFQATT and SNEGSKA (reference sequence). V dropped 7 bases and J dropped 0 bases, with 11 bases sitting between them. CDR3 length equals 13 residues. The CDR3 protein is CSGGFTSTDTQYF. The CDR3, as DNA: TGCAGTGGGGGATTCACTAGCACAGATACGCAGTATTTT.

The genes are TRBV7-2 and TRBJ1-5; a weak D match, TRBD1 (5 bases). The germline gives CDR1 SGHTA, CDR2 FQGNSA. The CDR3 is 15 residues long. Trimming cost V 5 bases and J 3 bases, with 14 bases left between them. The chain's CDR3 is CASSPVGGVNQPQHF. In DNA form, the CDR3 reads TGTGCCAGCAGCCCCGTCGGGGGTGTCAATCAGCCCCAGCATTTT.

The chain has TRBV4-3 and TRBJ1-4; D not certain. The CDR3 sequence is 16 residues long. CDR1 and CDR2 from the germline V gene are LGHNA and YSLEER. V lost 0 bases to trimming and J lost 3 bases, with 11 bases between them. The CDR3 coding sequence is TGCGCCAGCAGCCAAGATAGAGCAGCCCCTAATGAAAAACTGTTTTTT. It translates to CASSQDRAAPNEKLFF.

A few counts support this clonotype. J is TRBJ2-2 and V is TRBV4-3, with D perhaps matching TRBD2 (5 bases). This CDR3 is built from 15 residues. V was pared by 2 bases and J by 0 bases, with 7 bases between. Looked up from germline, CDR1 is LGHNA and CDR2 is YSLEER. The CDR3 here is CASSQLRANTGELFF. In nucleotides, the CDR3 is TGCGCCAGCAGCCAACTGAGGGCGAACACCGGGGAGCTGTTTTTT.

This clonotype was seen more than once but under ten times. The V and J genes are TRBV7-9 and TRBJ2-3; D is perhaps TRBD2 (5 bases). Between the trimmed V and J ends, which lost 5 bases and 4 bases, there was a span of 13 bases. The CDR3 covers 14 residues. CDR1 and CDR2 (germline): SEHNR, FQNEAQ (reference sequence). The CDR3: CASSTSGSADTQYF. DNA of the CDR3: TGTGCCAGCAGCACATCGGGGTCCGCAGATACGCAGTATTTT.

The genes are TRBV5-1 and TRBJ1-1; D is unclear. Trimming removed 2 bases at V and 1 base at J, with 9 bases between. Germline values: CDR1 SGHRS, CDR2 YFSETQ. CDR3 length: 14 residues. CDR3 region: CASSLPGWNTEAFF. The CDR3 DNA reads as TGCGCCAGCAGCTTACCGGGGTGGAACACTGAAGCTTTCTTT.

This clonotype was seen repeatedly, ten times or more. The germline gene is not matched at one end of the junction; a read error may be the cause. This chain joins TRBV7-2 and TRBJ2-7, with TRBD2 matching 8 bases. Germline V gene lookup returns CDR1 SGHTA and CDR2 FQGNSA. The CDR3 is 12 residues long. The CDR3, as DNA: TGTGCCAGCAGCTCCCTTGGTAGCGGGGTAGGCTTC. As protein: CASSSLGSGVGF.